This record looks at one T cell receptor (beta chain) sequence and its context. Its antigen is currently not known. It has no much larger one-base neighbor in the sample; base qualities were not kept. The source of the sample is a study of blood T cell repertoires in COVID-19 (dated by TCRdb to 2018 to 2021). Describing the broader study: Samples covering the acute and convalescent phases of COVID-19 were provided by collaborators in the United States, Italy and Spain. The prospective study material was composed of cDNA or gDNA derived from T cells, B-cell-depleted T cells, or PBMCs. Deeply sampled blood TCRbeta repertoires from subjects exposed to, actively infected with, or recovered from COVID-19 were included in the dataset. A freely available public database, intended as a resource for researchers studying the immune response to SARS-CoV-2, is where the repertoires were released. The samples were drawn from two sources: the first 160 participants of the ongoing ImmuneRACE study, and about 1,300 subjects contributed by 6 global collaborators. Nearly every sample came with metadata listing a de-identified subject ID, COVID-19 status, age in years and sex. Where HLA class I and class II types were available, the types were taken from metadata supplied by the sample provider, not from assay-based typing.

Between the V and J ends, shortened by 1 base and 4 bases respectively, the junction contains 11 bases. From the cysteine through the phenylalanine, the CDR3 covers 15 amino acids. Just the 45-base CDR3 DNA is kept, in frame starting at base 1. CDR1 and CDR2, looked up from the germline V gene, are SGHVS and FNYEAQ. What the authors observed across the whole study: How much clinical and demographic metadata was included differed by source and by participant, and the metadata was provided uncurated.

The immunoSEQ Assay, a bias-controlled multiplex PCR, was used to amplify TCRbeta CDR3 regions from genomic DNA. The source study handled its data this way. The number of nucleated cells in each sample was estimated from the amplification of reference gene primers within the assay. To quantify the absolute abundance of each unique TCRbeta CDR3 rearrangement, sequence reads were collapsed and filtered. For each sample, productive Simpson clonality was calculated as the square root of Simpson's diversity index over productive rearrangements. This immuneACCESS table, as held by TCRdb, lists in-frame sequences with V and J called but not all clones. Of the missing ones, under half trace to an unresolved V gene in checked studies; the others have no known cause. Clonal size and the V and J genes are those of that table, whereas D and trimming came from the DNA. The sample yields 240,000 or so clones; around 89% were counted once. The top ten constitute 8% to 10% of the sample.

In the prospective study, participants were 18 to 89 years old, resided in approximately 22 geographic areas of the United States, and were enrolled through a virtual design. In the prospective study, cohorts were assigned on the basis of participant-reported clinical history obtained from a screening survey and a study questionnaire. ImmuneRACE Cohort 3 recovered participants were defined by two consecutive negative NP/OP PCR tests, healthcare professional clearance, or symptom resolution. Each participant in the prospective study had whole blood, serum and a nasopharyngeal or oropharyngeal swab collected by mobile phlebotomists. Prospective study participants could optionally give additional blood draws and questionnaires over an approximately two-month period. Prospective study blood samples were shipped either frozen or at room temperature before DNA extraction.

This receptor was obtained from a man aged 40-50 years who had recovered from COVID-19. The chain joins TRBV7-6 to TRBJ1-5; the D gene is possibly TRBD1, with 6 bases matching. Sequencing input: PBMCs or T cells enriched from blood (not recorded which). The CDR3 sequence is CASSLETGGNQPQHF. The DNA is as follows: TGTGCCAGCAGCTTAGAGACAGGAGGTAATCAGCCCCAGCATTTT. When the CDR3 is completed using the reference TRBV7-6 and TRBJ1-5 genes on either side, the full variable domain is GAGVSQSPRYKVTKRGQDVALRCDPISGHVSLYWYRQALGQGPEFLTYFNYEAQQDKSGLPNDRFSAERPEGSISTLTIQRTEQRDSAMYRCASSLETGGNQPQHFGDGTRLSIL.